This TCR beta chain was recovered during a study of CD8 T cells in Susac syndrome. Reverse transcription of about 0.5 to 1 ug RNA used random hexamers. TCRdb re-derived calls from the immunoSEQ multiplex PCR reads in MiXCR, one entry per CDR3 protein. The sample records 160,000 or so distinct CDR3 sequences, approximately 95% being singletons. CDR1 SNHLY and CDR2 FYNNEI come from the germline V gene. The CDR3 has 21 residues. The V segment lost 4 bases and the J segment 0 bases; nucleotides outside the gene matches: 15. Negative isolation was used for CD8+ and CD4+ T cells and FACS enrichment for TEMRA cells.

The sequence derives from a human donor with multiple sclerosis. The gene calls are TRBV2 and TRBJ2-1; 13 bases are shared with TRBD2. Specimen: CD8+ T cells from PBMCs. CDR3 bases: TGTGCCAGCAGTGGGATCACGGGACTAGCGGGAAGTTCACGCTCCTACAATGAGCAGTTCTTC. Protein product: CASSGITGLAGSSRSYNEQFF.